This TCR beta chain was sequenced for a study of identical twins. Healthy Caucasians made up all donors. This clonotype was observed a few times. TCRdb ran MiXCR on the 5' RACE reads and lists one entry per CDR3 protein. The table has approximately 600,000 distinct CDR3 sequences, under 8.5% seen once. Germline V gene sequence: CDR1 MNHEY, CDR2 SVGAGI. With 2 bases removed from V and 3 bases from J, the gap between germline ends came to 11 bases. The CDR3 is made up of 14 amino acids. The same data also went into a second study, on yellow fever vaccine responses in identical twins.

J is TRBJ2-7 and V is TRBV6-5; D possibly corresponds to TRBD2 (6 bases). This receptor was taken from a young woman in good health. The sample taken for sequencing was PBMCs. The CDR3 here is CASSYRGSGYEQYF. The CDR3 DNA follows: TGTGCCAGCAGTTACCGGGGTAGCGGCTACGAGCAGTACTTC.